The next 25 T cell receptor beta chains were all read from a single sample in a study of cytomegalovirus exposure and HLA in healthy donors. Produced via immunoSEQ multiplex PCR; TCRdb's table is partial and in-frame only. The sample carries approximately 160,000 clones, approximately 81% recorded once. The source material was PBMCs. The source is a young man in good health and CMV-seropositive.

This clone appeared a single time. The CDR3 DNA follows: TGTGCCAGCGGGGACAGCTACGAGCAGTACTTC. Translation gives CASGDSYEQYF. The V and J genes are TRBV6-5 and TRBJ2-7; TRBD1 agrees at 7 bases. Germline-derived CDR1 and CDR2 are MNHEY and SVGAGI. The CDR3 sequence is 11 residues long. Trimming cost V 8 bases and J 3 bases; bases outside gene matches: 1.

This clone was observed a single time. This chain connects TRBV27 to TRBJ2-3; TRBD2 matches at 7 bases. Germline CDR1 MNHEY, CDR2 SMNVEV (reference sequence). CDR3 size: 13 residues. Trimming at V came to 6 bases and at J to 4 bases, leaving 4 bases not matched to a gene. The CDR3 nucleotides are TGTGCCAGCAGCCGGACTAGGGCAGATACGCAGTATTTT. Encoded protein: CASSRTRADTQYF.

The chain uses TRBV11-2 and TRBJ2-7; 7 bases line up with TRBD1. The CDR3 length is 17 residues. The germline V gene encodes CDR1 SGHAT and CDR2 FQNNGV. The V gene end was trimmed by 5 bases and the J gene end by 2 bases; junction bases not matched to a gene: 15. The CDR3 DNA reads as TGTGCCAGCAGCCCCGTGGGGCGACAGGGTACGGCCTACGAGCAGTACTTC. The encoded protein is CASSPVGRQGTAYEQYF.

The V and J genes are TRBV30 and TRBJ2-3, with 12 bases fitting TRBD2. Germline V gene sequence: CDR1 GTSNPN, CDR2 SVGIG (reference sequence). J lost 4 bases, V lost 4 bases, and 6 bases had no gene match. The CDR3 is made up of 15 amino acids. For the CDR3, the DNA is TGTGCCTGGAAGAGGCTAGCGGGGGGGCCAGATACGCAGTATTTT. This codes for CAWKRLAGGPDTQYF.

The CDR3 here is CASSPRLTYNEQFF. For the CDR3, the DNA is TGTGCCAGCAGCCCTAGGCTGACTTACAATGAGCAGTTCTTC. This chain connects TRBV7-8 to TRBJ2-1; D gene ambiguous. The germline gives CDR1 SGHVS, CDR2 FQNEAQ. Deletions cut 5 bases from V and 4 bases from J, with 12 bases between. The CDR3 sequence is 14 residues long.

Here the CDR3 reads CAISAFSISRGTDTQYF. CDR3 sequence (DNA): TGTGCCATCAGCGCCTTTAGTATTTCTCGCGGCACAGATACGCAGTATTTT. The V gene is TRBV10-3, the J gene TRBJ2-3; D is uncertain. The V and J ends lost 6 bases and 1 base respectively, with 20 bases between them. The CDR3 covers 17 residues. The germline V gene has CDR1 ENHRY and CDR2 SYGVKD.

The chain is built from TRBV9 and TRBJ2-3; TRBD2 agrees at 15 bases. The CDR3 runs 18 residues. The germline V gene encodes CDR1 SGDLS and CDR2 YYNGEE. The V segment lost 4 bases and the J segment 0 bases; nucleotides outside the gene matches: 6. The CDR3 bases are TGTGCCAGCAGCTGGGGACTAGCGGGAGGACTTAGCACAGATACGCAGTATTTT. This sequence encodes CASSWGLAGGLSTDTQYF.

The gene calls are TRBV28 and TRBJ1-1; D is uncertain. Trimming took 5 bases from V and 3 from J, leaving 10 bases between them. The CDR3 contains 13 residues. Germline V gene lookup returns CDR1 MDHEN and CDR2 SYDVKM. CDR3 bases: TGTGCCAGCAGTCTCCCGTACTACACTGAAGCTTTCTTT. The encoded protein is CASSLPYYTEAFF.

The genes are TRBV7-8 and TRBJ2-7, with D unclear. V was trimmed by 0 bases and J by 3 bases, leaving 12 bases between them. The CDR3 sequence is 15 residues long. Germline CDR1 reads SGHVS; CDR2 reads FQNEAQ. The CDR3 loop reads CASSLAPAGSYEQYF. CDR3 bases: TGTGCCAGCAGCTTAGCTCCCGCAGGTAGCTACGAGCAGTACTTC.

The chain links TRBV6-1 to TRBJ1-1; D remains ambiguous. The CDR3 has 11 residues. CDR1 and CDR2 (germline): MNHNS, SASEGT. V lost 8 bases to trimming and J lost 5 bases, with 9 bases between them. The CDR3 here is CASSSRTEAFF. CDR3 in DNA: TGTGCCAGCTCTAGTCGGACTGAAGCTTTCTTT.

This clone has just a few counts. The chain joins TRBV30 to TRBJ1-2, with D possibly matching TRBD1 (5 bases). Looked up from germline, CDR1 is GTSNPN and CDR2 is SVGIG (reference sequence). This CDR3 is built from 16 residues. Trimming removed 0 bases from V and 5 bases from J, with 19 bases in between. This chain's CDR3 is CAWSVTGAPRSYGYTF. The CDR3 coding sequence is TGTGCCTGGAGTGTAACAGGAGCCCCCAGATCATATGGCTACACCTTC. Based on the CDR3 plus reference TRBV30 and TRBJ1-2, the full variable domain is SQTIHQWPATLVQPVGSPLSLECTVEGTSNPNLYWYRQAAGRGLQLLFYSVGIGQISSEVPQNLSASRPQDRQFILSSKKLLLSDSGFYLCAWSVTGAPRSYGYTFGSGTRLTVV.

In its sample, this clone was seen once. The chain carries TRBV5-1 and TRBJ1-1, with a possible D match to TRBD1 (6 bases). This CDR3 has 14 residues. V lost 0 bases, J lost 2 bases, and 8 bases lay in between. Germline-derived CDR1 and CDR2 are SGHRS and YFSETQ. The CDR3 loop reads CASSLGQVNTEAFF. The CDR3, as DNA: TGCGCCAGCAGCTTGGGACAGGTCAACACTGAAGCTTTCTTT.

This clone occurred a few times. The chain recombines TRBV27 with TRBJ1-6; D is unresolved. The V end was cut by 3 bases, the J end by 7 bases, with 4 bases between. The CDR3 is 12 residues long. CDR1 MNHEY and CDR2 SMNVEV come from the germline V gene (reference sequence). CDR3 amino acids: CASSFENSPLHF. The CDR3 DNA is TGTGCCAGCAGTTTCGAGAATTCACCCCTCCACTTT.

This sequence joins TRBV28 and TRBJ1-2; D perhaps matches TRBD1 (5 bases). V gave up 5 bases and J gave up 3 bases, with 13 bases separating them. Germline CDR1 and CDR2: MDHEN and SYDVKM. The CDR3 is 14 residues long. The CDR3 DNA follows: TGTGCCAGCAGTCCCGGCCCGGGGGACTATGGCTACACCTTC. Its translation is CASSPGPGDYGYTF.

Points on this clone: One end of the junction varies from germline; a read error may be responsible. The chain combines TRBV5-6 with TRBJ2-5; possibly TRBD1 for D (6 bases). The CDR3 runs 13 residues. Germline values: CDR1 SGHDT, CDR2 YYEEEE. The CDR3 reads CAGSPTGSGTQYF. The CDR3 DNA sequence: TGTGCCGGCAGCCCCACAGGGAGCGGGACCCAGTACTTC.

The rearrangement links TRBV30 to TRBJ1-2, with D hard to call. CDR3 size: 14 residues. Trimming removed 4 bases from V and 4 bases from J, with 16 bases in between. In germline, CDR1 is GTSNPN, CDR2 SVGIG (reference sequence). The DNA of the CDR3 is TGTGCCTGGACAGGCACCGGCGTACTCTATGGCTACACCTTC. It is translated as CAWTGTGVLYGYTF.

The chain recombines TRBV7-8 with TRBJ1-2, with D unresolved. This CDR3 spans 12 amino acids. CDR1 and CDR2 (germline): SGHVS, FQNEAQ. Trimming stripped 5 bases from V and 8 bases from J, with 12 bases between. The CDR3 DNA reads as TGTGCCAGCAGCCAGGCCAGAGAAGGCTACACCTTC. Translating gives CASSQAREGYTF.

The chain joins TRBV6-1 to TRBJ2-1, with D possibly TRBD1 on 5 matching bases. The CDR3 has 12 residues. Looked up from germline, CDR1 is MNHNS and CDR2 is SASEGT. Between the trimmed V and J ends, which lost 5 bases and 7 bases, there was a span of 9 bases. CDR3 sequence: CASSFRANEQFF. CDR3 DNA sequence: TGTGCCAGCAGTTTCAGGGCGAATGAGCAGTTCTTC.

This clone has a handful of counts. The CDR3 loop reads CASSQDRVGYGYTF. CDR3 coding DNA: TGCGCCAGCAGCCAAGATCGGGTTGGCTATGGCTACACCTTC. The chain carries TRBV4-1 and TRBJ1-2; no clear D gene. This CDR3 has 14 amino acids. V was trimmed by 0 bases and J by 4 bases, leaving 9 bases between them. Germline V gene lookup returns CDR1 MGHRA and CDR2 YSYEKL.

V gene TRBV7-2 combines with J gene TRBJ2-3; TRBD1 agrees at 8 bases. Germline values: CDR1 SGHTA, CDR2 FQGNSA. V lost 4 bases to trimming and J lost 2 bases; unmatched junction nucleotides: 5. The CDR3 contains 15 residues. The CDR3 region is CASSSGQGDTDTQYF. The DNA for the CDR3 is TGTGCCAGCAGCTCAGGACAGGGTGACACAGATACGCAGTATTTT.

This clone was observed a few times. This chain links TRBV14 with TRBJ2-3; 7 bases align to TRBD1. J gave up 3 bases and V 4 bases, and 4 bases lay outside the gene matches. The CDR3 covers 14 residues. Per the germline V gene, CDR1 is SGHDN and CDR2 is FVKESK. CDR3 in amino acids: CASSPLTGTDTQYF. The CDR3 bases are TGTGCCAGCAGCCCCTTGACAGGGACAGATACGCAGTATTTT.

The sample holds one count of this clone. This chain uses TRBV28 with TRBJ1-2; 9 nucleotides agree with TRBD1. The CDR3 length is 16 residues. Germline assignment: CDR1 MDHEN and CDR2 SYDVKM. Germline trimming cut 8 bases from V and 4 bases from J; bases unmatched to any gene: 14. For the CDR3, the DNA is TGTGCCAGCGGTGACAGGGGGAGAGGTTCAGCCTATGGCTACACCTTC. Protein sequence: CASGDRGRGSAYGYTF.

CDR3 DNA: TGTGCCAGCAGCTTAGAAGGGACTGCCTACGAGCAGTACTTC. The encoded protein is CASSLEGTAYEQYF. V and J are TRBV5-4 and TRBJ2-7; TRBD2 is a possible D gene (6 bases). Germline V gene sequence: CDR1 SGHNT, CDR2 YYREEE (reference sequence). This CDR3 spans 14 amino acids. V lost 2 bases and J lost 2, with 11 bases in between.

The V and J genes are TRBV5-1 and TRBJ2-3; 7 bases are shared with TRBD1. V dropped 4 bases and J dropped 1; count of bases not matched to a gene: 6. CDR3 length: 15 residues. Looked up from germline, CDR1 is SGHRS and CDR2 is YFSETQ. DNA for the CDR3: TGCGCCAGCAGCGAAGACAGGGTGGGCACAGATACGCAGTATTTT. This gives the protein CASSEDRVGTDTQYF.

V is TRBV5-6 and J is TRBJ1-3; 10 positions agree with TRBD1. After removal of 5 bases from V and 0 bases from J, the junction contained 5 bases not matched to a gene. The CDR3 extends over 16 amino acids. The germline gives CDR1 SGHDT, CDR2 YYEEEE. CDR3 sequence: CASRSRDRGSGNTIYF. CDR3 nucleotides: TGTGCCAGCAGATCCCGGGACAGGGGCTCTGGAAACACCATATATTTT. The variable domain in full, with the rest retrieved from reference TRBV5-6 and TRBJ1-3, is DAGVTQSPTHLIKTRGQQVTLRCSPKSGHDTVSWYQQALGQGPQFIFQYYEEEERQRGNFPDRFSGHQFPNYSSELNVNALLLGDSALYLCASRSRDRGSGNTIYFGEGSWLTVV.